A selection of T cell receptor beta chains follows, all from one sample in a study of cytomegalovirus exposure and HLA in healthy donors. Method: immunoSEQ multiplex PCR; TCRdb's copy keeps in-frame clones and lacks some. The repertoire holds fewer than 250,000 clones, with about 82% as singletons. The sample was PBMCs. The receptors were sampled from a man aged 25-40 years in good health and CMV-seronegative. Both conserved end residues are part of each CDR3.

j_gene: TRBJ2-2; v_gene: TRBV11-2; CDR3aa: CASSADRVHRELFF
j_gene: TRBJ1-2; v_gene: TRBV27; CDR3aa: CASSGTGGLHYGYTF
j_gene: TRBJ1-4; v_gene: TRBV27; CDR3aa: CASSLSIGDSPLPGEKLFF
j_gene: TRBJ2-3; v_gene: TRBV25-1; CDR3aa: CASSEGGVSSTDTQYF
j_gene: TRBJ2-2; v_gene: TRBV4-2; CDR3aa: CASSQNITGMRAGELFF
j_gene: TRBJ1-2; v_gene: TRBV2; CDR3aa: CASRTRGSSGGYTF
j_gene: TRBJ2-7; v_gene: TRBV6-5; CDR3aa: CASSYSRPLDEQYF
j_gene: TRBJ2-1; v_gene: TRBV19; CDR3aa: CASTPQVSPNEQFF
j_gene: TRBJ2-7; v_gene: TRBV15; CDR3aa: CATSRDPRYEQYF
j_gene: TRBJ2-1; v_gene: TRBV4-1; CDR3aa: CASSPRETYNQFF
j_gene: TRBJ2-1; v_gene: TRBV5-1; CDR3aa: CASSTSQGAVNEQFF
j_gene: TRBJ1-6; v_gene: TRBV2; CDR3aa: CASLMGQGTYNSPLHF
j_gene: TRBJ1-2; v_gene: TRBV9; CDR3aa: CASSVESGRYGYTF
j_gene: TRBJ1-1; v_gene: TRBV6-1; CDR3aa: CASSESKGFRGEAFF